The 7 T cell receptor beta chains reported below all come from one sample, sequenced in a study of cytomegalovirus exposure and HLA in healthy donors. The PCR employed 60 Vbeta primers together with 13 Jbeta primers. Repertoires were generated with immunoSEQ multiplex PCR, while TCRdb's copy carries only in-frame clones and drops some. This table has 65,000 to 85,000 clones, 70% to 80% appearing once. Sequencing was done on a sample of PBMCs. The receptors come from a man aged 45-65 years in good health and CMV-seropositive.

The gene calls are TRBV5-1 and TRBJ1-5; 8 bases map to TRBD1. The junction had 1 base not matched to a gene; V was cut back by 0 bases and J by 5 bases. The CDR3 has 14 residues. Germline V lookup: CDR1 SGHRS, CDR2 YFSETQ. The CDR3 sequence: CASSLAGGDQPQHF. The CDR3 region has the DNA TGCGCCAGCAGCTTGGCAGGGGGCGATCAGCCCCAGCATTTT.

This chain uses TRBV7-2 with TRBJ2-7, with unresolved D. Deletions cut 3 bases from V and 2 bases from J, with 20 bases between. The V gene's germline CDR1 is SGHTA and CDR2 FQGNSA. The CDR3 sequence is 17 residues long. The DNA for the CDR3 is TGTGCCAGCAGCTTTCTCTTGCTGTCTAATTCCCCCTACGAGCAGTACTTC. Its protein is CASSFLLLSNSPYEQYF.

The J gene is TRBJ2-1, the V gene TRBV11-3; 7 bases are a match to TRBD2. Unmatched junction bases numbered 6, after V lost 0 bases and J lost 4 bases. The CDR3 is 16 amino acids. The germline V gene has CDR1 SGHNT and CDR2 YENEEA. The CDR3 region has the DNA TGTGCCAGCAGCTTAGATGGCGGGAGAGAGTACAATGAGCAGTTCTTC. It specifies CASSLDGGREYNEQFF.

This clone was seen only a few times. The rearrangement links TRBV5-6 to TRBJ2-5; tentative D call: TRBD1 (5 bases). The CDR3 runs to 15 residues. Germline CDR1 and CDR2: SGHDT and YYEEEE. V lost 0 bases, J lost 1 base, and 10 bases lay in between. The CDR3 loop is CASSLARGSQETQYF. The CDR3 region has the DNA TGTGCCAGCAGCTTGGCAAGGGGTTCCCAAGAGACCCAGTACTTC. Full variable domain (remainder filled in from reference TRBV5-6 and TRBJ2-5): DAGVTQSPTHLIKTRGQQVTLRCSPKSGHDTVSWYQQALGQGPQFIFQYYEEEERQRGNFPDRFSGHQFPNYSSELNVNALLLGDSALYLCASSLARGSQETQYFGPGTRLLVL.

This clone was seen a single time. The chain has TRBV13 and TRBJ2-7; 11 nucleotides align to TRBD2. The junction had 12 bases not matched to a gene; V was cut back by 5 bases and J by 0 bases. From germline, CDR1 is PRHDT and CDR2 FYEKMQ (reference sequence). The CDR3 contains 18 residues. The CDR3 region has the DNA TGTGCCAGCAGCAGAAGGGGGACTAGCGGTCCAAGCTCCTACGAGCAGTACTTC. Protein: CASSRRGTSGPSSYEQYF.

The chain uses TRBV6-9 and TRBJ2-2; TRBD2 aligns across 10 bases. CDR1 and CDR2 from the germline V gene are MNHGY and SVAAGI. V dropped 0 bases and J dropped 3; count of bases not matched to a gene: 4. The CDR3 consists of 17 residues. The CDR3 nucleotides read TGTGCCAGCAGTTATTCCCGGACTAGCGGATACACCGGGGAGCTGTTTTTT. This translates into CASSYSRTSGYTGELFF.

The gene calls are TRBV27 and TRBJ2-3; 15 bases align to TRBD2. The CDR3 is 15 residues long. V dropped 5 bases and J dropped 5; count of bases not matched to a gene: 2. The germline V gene has CDR1 MNHEY and CDR2 SMNVEV (reference sequence). CDR3 region: CASSEGLAGGDTQYF. CDR3 bases: TGTGCCAGCAGTGAGGGACTAGCGGGAGGAGATACGCAGTATTTT.